The present TCR beta chain was sequenced within a study of cytomegalovirus exposure and HLA in healthy donors. The germline V gene has CDR1 SQVTM and CDR2 ANQGSEA. Trimming removed 8 bases from V and 0 bases from J, with 13 bases in between. The CDR3 is 13 residues long. The PCR was carried out with 60 Vbeta primers and 13 Jbeta primers. The repertoire was sequenced with immunoSEQ multiplex PCR; TCRdb's copy has only in-frame clones and lacks some. The table records around 100,000 clones, 70% of them present only once. This clonotype originated in a man aged 30 to 45 in good health and CMV-seropositive. V usage is TRBV29-1 and J usage is TRBJ1-1; D may be TRBD1 (5 bases). The material sequenced was PBMCs. The CDR3 DNA sequence: TGCAGCTCGAGGCGGGGGATGAACACTGAAGCTTTCTTT. Translated: CSSRRGMNTEAFF. Full variable domain (outside the CDR3, taken from reference TRBV29-1 and TRBJ1-1): SAVISQKPSRDICQRGTSLTIQCQVDSQVTMMFWYRQQPGQSLTLIATANQGSEATYESGFVIDKFPISRPNLTFSTLTVSNMSPEDSSIYLCSSRRGMNTEAFFGQGTRLTVV.